This entry lists 32 T cell receptor beta chains sequenced from one sample in a study of CD8 T cells in Susac syndrome. RNA totalling 0.5 to 1 ug underwent reverse transcription with random hexamers. TCRdb recomputed calls from the immunoSEQ multiplex PCR reads with MiXCR, one row per CDR3 protein. This sample has under 200,000 distinct CDR3 sequences, with 94% found just once. The sequenced material came from CD4+ T cells from PBMCs. These receptors all come from a human donor with Susac syndrome.

This clonotype was recorded a few times. The chain recombines TRBV6-1 with TRBJ1-2; D remains ambiguous. Trimming left V 0 bases short and J 1 base short, with 6 bases between. This CDR3 contains 14 residues. The germline gives CDR1 MNHNS, CDR2 SASEGT. DNA of the CDR3: TGTGCCAGCAGTGAAGCCGGCAGTAACTATGGCTACACCTTC. Amino acid sequence: CASSEAGSNYGYTF.

The chain combines TRBV6-6 with TRBJ1-4, with no clear D. This CDR3 contains 11 residues. Trimming took 1 base from V and 6 from J, leaving 0 bases between them. Germline V gene lookup returns CDR1 MNHNY and CDR2 SVGAGI (reference sequence). CDR3 nucleotides: TGTGCCAGCAGTTACTATGAAAAACTGTTTTTT. It yields the protein CASSYYEKLFF.

The genes are TRBV27 and TRBJ2-7; TRBD1 matches 8 bases. There are 14 residues in the CDR3. With V trimmed by 5 bases and J by 2 bases, 5 bases remained unmatched. The germline V gene encodes CDR1 MNHEY and CDR2 SMNVEV (reference sequence). In nucleotides, the CDR3 is TGTGCCAGCAGTGCGACAGGGGCCGCCTACGAGCAGTACTTC. As protein: CASSATGAAYEQYF.

This chain uses TRBV20-1 with TRBJ2-5; D is possibly TRBD1 or TRBD2 (6 bases each). The ends were cut back, 3 bases at V and 0 bases at J, with 17 bases in the middle. Germline values: CDR1 DFQATT, CDR2 SNEGSKA (reference sequence). This CDR3 is built from 16 residues. This CDR3 reads CSASVRGTSYQETQYF. The CDR3 coding sequence is TGCAGTGCTAGCGTCCGGGGGACATCCTACCAAGAGACCCAGTACTTC.

This CDR3 reads CASSLDRGGNEQYF. CDR3 sequence (DNA): TGTGCCAGCAGCTTGGACAGGGGGGGCAACGAGCAGTACTTC. The gene calls are TRBV7-2 and TRBJ2-7; 10 nucleotides agree with TRBD1. CDR1 is SGHTA and CDR2 is FQGNSA in the germline V gene. The CDR3 totals 14 residues. J lost 5 bases, V lost 3 bases, and 4 bases had no gene match.

The chain combines TRBV5-1 with TRBJ1-1; 7 bases align to TRBD1. Per germline, CDR1 SGHRS and CDR2 YFSETQ. V was pared by 4 bases and J by 2 bases, with 5 bases of the junction left unmatched. The CDR3 contains 14 residues. The CDR3 DNA follows: TGCGCCAGCAGCCAGACAGGGTCCAACACTGAAGCTTTCTTT. Amino acid sequence: CASSQTGSNTEAFF.

J is TRBJ1-3 and V is TRBV5-4; perhaps TRBD1 as D (5 bases). CDR1 and CDR2 (germline): SGHNT, YYREEE (reference sequence). V dropped 1 base and J dropped 0 bases, with 11 bases sitting between them. The CDR3 sequence is 16 residues long. Here the CDR3 reads CASSLPGRTSGNTIYF. CDR3 bases: TGTGCCAGCAGCTTGCCGGGACGGACCTCTGGAAACACCATATATTTT.

The chain has TRBV7-9 and TRBJ1-2; D call uncertain. This CDR3 region has 13 residues. The ends were cut back, 2 bases at V and 6 bases at J, with 10 bases in the middle. Germline-derived CDR1 and CDR2 are SEHNR and FQNEAQ (reference sequence). CDR3 residues: CASSLLGLDGYTF. The DNA for the CDR3 is TGTGCCAGCAGCTTACTCGGGTTGGATGGCTACACCTTC.

The chain employs TRBV24-1 and TRBJ2-1; D is unresolved. The CDR3 totals 11 residues. The ends were cut back, 1 base at V and 8 bases at J, with 2 bases in the middle. Germline V gene data show CDR1 as KGHDR and CDR2 as SFDVKD. CDR3 bases: TGTGCCACCAGTGATTTTGATGAGCAGTTCTTC. Translated, it gives CATSDFDEQFF.

The chain recombines TRBV3-1 with TRBJ2-1; D is unclear. The V and J ends lost 0 bases and 5 bases respectively, with 8 bases between them. The CDR3 consists of 14 residues. Germline CDR1 is LGHDT and CDR2 is YNNKEL (reference sequence). The CDR3 protein is CASSQDLQNNEQFF. CDR3 nucleotide sequence: TGTGCCAGCAGCCAAGATTTACAGAACAATGAGCAGTTCTTC.

The chain is built from TRBV15 and TRBJ2-2; D is uncertain. This CDR3 has 16 amino acids. Germline V gene lookup returns CDR1 LNHNV and CDR2 YYDKDF (reference sequence). Trimming removed 0 bases at V and 6 bases at J, with 14 bases between. In DNA, the CDR3 is TGTGCCACCAGCAGAGATTCCCCTGTTACGCCCGGGGAGCTGTTTTTT. Translating it yields CATSRDSPVTPGELFF.

This clonotype was counted once. The V gene is TRBV6-5, the J gene TRBJ2-1; D is uncertain. The CDR3 runs 15 residues. Germline CDR1 is MNHEY and CDR2 is SVGAGI. The V end lost 6 bases, the J end lost 5 bases, and 17 bases lay between the germline ends. CDR3 region: CASSRRVIAHNEQFF. The CDR3 nucleotides are TGTGCCAGCAGCCGTAGAGTGATTGCCCACAATGAGCAGTTCTTC.

This rearrangement joins TRBV29-1 to TRBJ2-1; 12 nucleotides align to TRBD2. The J segment lost 2 bases and the V segment lost 6 bases, leaving 5 bases of the junction unmatched. Germline V gives CDR1 SQVTM, CDR2 ANQGSEA. The CDR3 is 15 residues long. CDR3 in amino acids: CSVRPSGGAYNEQFF. Written as DNA, the CDR3 is TGCAGCGTGCGCCCTAGCGGGGGGGCCTACAATGAGCAGTTCTTC.

The chain uses TRBV5-1 and TRBJ1-6, with D hard to call. V lost 0 bases and J 8 bases, leaving 9 bases between the germline ends. CDR1 is SGHRS and CDR2 is YFSETQ in the germline V gene. The CDR3 runs 14 residues. CDR3 loop: CASSLEGFHSPLHF. CDR3 coding DNA: TGCGCCAGCAGCTTGGAGGGTTTCCATTCACCCCTCCACTTT.

This CDR3 is CSARSLAVADTQYF. The CDR3 nucleotides are TGCAGTGCTAGAAGTCTAGCGGTGGCAGATACGCAGTATTTT. This chain links TRBV20-1 with TRBJ2-3; TRBD2 agrees at 7 bases. V was pared by 2 bases and J by 4 bases, with 6 bases of the junction left unmatched. Germline CDR1 reads DFQATT; CDR2 reads SNEGSKA (reference sequence). The CDR3 is made up of 14 amino acids.

The V and J genes are TRBV2 and TRBJ2-1, with 7 positions matching TRBD1. Germline V gene data show CDR1 as SNHLY and CDR2 as FYNNEI. The V segment lost 7 bases and the J segment 0 bases; nucleotides outside the gene matches: 6. CDR3 size: 15 residues. This CDR3 reads CASTRGQSSYNEQFF. CDR3 sequence (DNA): TGTGCCAGCACCAGGGGACAGAGCTCCTACAATGAGCAGTTCTTC. Based on the CDR3 plus reference TRBV2 and TRBJ2-1, the full variable domain is EPEVTQTPSHQVTQMGQEVILRCVPISNHLYFYWYRQILGQKVEFLVSFYNNEISEKSEIFDDQFSVERPDGSNFTLKIRSTKLEDSAMYFCASTRGQSSYNEQFFGPGTRLTVL.

This clonotype was seen a single time. The chain employs TRBV10-3 and TRBJ2-2; a weak D match, TRBD1 (6 bases). Trimming shortened V by 4 bases and J by 0 bases, and 12 bases separated the two germline ends. The CDR3 contains 16 residues. CDR1 is ENHRY and CDR2 is SYGVKD in the germline V gene. CDR3 residues: CAISATGPSNTGELFF. CDR3 nucleotides: TGTGCCATCAGTGCCACAGGGCCCTCGAACACCGGGGAGCTGTTTTTT.

The chain combines TRBV12-5 with TRBJ2-1, with D possibly being TRBD1 (6 bases). The CDR3 consists of 12 residues. Trimming pared 1 base from V and 8 bases from J, leaving 6 bases between. Germline assignment: CDR1 LGHNT and CDR2 FRNRAP. Here the CDR3 DNA reads TGTGCTAGTGGTTTGGACAGGGATGAGCAGTTCTTC. It yields the protein CASGLDRDEQFF.

This sequence joins TRBV5-4 and TRBJ2-3, with 11 positions matching TRBD2. V lost 0 bases, J lost 1 base, and 4 bases stayed unmatched. The V gene's germline CDR1 is SGHNT and CDR2 YYREEE (reference sequence). The CDR3 sequence is 17 residues long. The CDR3 reads CASSLGSLAGGTDTQYF. Written as DNA, the CDR3 is TGTGCCAGCAGCTTGGGGTCACTAGCGGGGGGCACAGATACGCAGTATTTT.

V usage is TRBV29-1 and J usage is TRBJ1-4, with TRBD1 identical over 7 bases. V dropped 4 bases and J dropped 8; count of bases not matched to a gene: 10. Looked up from germline, CDR1 is SQVTM and CDR2 is ANQGSEA. This CDR3 is 14 amino acids long. The CDR3 sequence: CSVVDTGAGEKLFF. CDR3 in DNA: TGCAGCGTTGTGGATACAGGGGCGGGGGAAAAACTGTTTTTT. Filled out from reference TRBV29-1 and TRBJ1-4, the complete variable domain reads SAVISQKPSRDICQRGTSLTIQCQVDSQVTMMFWYRQQPGQSLTLIATANQGSEATYESGFVIDKFPISRPNLTFSTLTVSNMSPEDSSIYLCSVVDTGAGEKLFFGSGTQLSVL.

This clonotype was counted once. J is TRBJ1-2 and V is TRBV18; no firm D call. This CDR3 is 14 amino acids long. Deletions cut 2 bases from V and 2 bases from J, with 9 bases between. The germline V gene encodes CDR1 KGHSH and CDR2 LQKENI. CDR3: CASSPVQANYGYTF. CDR3 nucleotide sequence: TGTGCCAGCTCACCAGTCCAGGCCAACTATGGCTACACCTTC.

In DNA, the CDR3 is TGCAGCGTTGGGAGGGGGGGTAATCAGCCCCAGCATTTT. Its protein is CSVGRGGNQPQHF. The genes are TRBV29-1 and TRBJ1-5; D possibly corresponds to TRBD1 (6 bases). V lost 4 bases and J 4 bases, leaving 11 bases between the germline ends. The CDR3 has 13 residues. Germline CDR1 SQVTM, CDR2 ANQGSEA.

CDR3 DNA: TGCGCCAGCAGCCAAGATGAGGGCAGGGTGACTATGGCTGAGCAGTTCTTC. This codes for CASSQDEGRVTMAEQFF. V and J are TRBV4-1 and TRBJ2-1; D is perhaps TRBD1 or TRBD2 (5 bases each). CDR3 length equals 17 residues. From germline, CDR1 is MGHRA and CDR2 YSYEKL. Between the trimmed V and J ends, which lost 0 bases and 9 bases, there was a span of 21 bases.

This clonotype was observed once. The DNA of the CDR3 is TGTGCCAGCAGTGAAGCACCAGTCTCACCCCTCCACTTT. Residues: CASSEAPVSPLHF. The J gene is TRBJ1-6, the V gene TRBV6-1; D remains ambiguous. Germline CDR1 MNHNS, CDR2 SASEGT. The CDR3 is 13 amino acids. V dropped 0 bases and J dropped 10 bases, with 7 bases sitting between them.

This sequence joins TRBV5-1 and TRBJ1-2; no clear D. Germline assignment: CDR1 SGHRS and CDR2 YFSETQ. V was trimmed by 4 bases and J by 8 bases, leaving 18 bases between them. This CDR3 region has 14 residues. This CDR3 reads CASSPQWGSDGYTF. CDR3 coding DNA: TGCGCCAGCAGCCCACAGTGGGGATCCGACGGCTACACCTTC. The full variable domain, completed using reference TRBV5-1 and TRBJ1-2, is KAGVTQTPRYLIKTRGQQVTLSCSPISGHRSVSWYQQTPGQGLQFLFEYFSETQRNKGNFPGRFSGRQFSNSRSEMNVSTLELGDSALYLCASSPQWGSDGYTFGSGTRLTVV.

The rearrangement joins TRBV30 to TRBJ2-3, with 7 bases that match TRBD2. Germline CDR1 GTSNPN, CDR2 SVGIG (reference sequence). The J segment lost 3 bases and the V segment lost 2 bases, leaving 2 bases of the junction unmatched. CDR3 size: 13 residues. CDR3 nucleotides: TGTGCCTGGAGTCTCGGGGGGACAGATACGCAGTATTTT. Protein sequence: CAWSLGGTDTQYF.

The genes are TRBV20-1 and TRBJ2-3; TRBD2 might be the D (6 bases). The V end lost 3 bases, the J end lost 2 bases, and 15 bases lay between the germline ends. The CDR3 contains 15 residues. CDR1 is DFQATT, CDR2 SNEGSKA, per germline (reference sequence). The CDR3: CSASYGGANTDTQYF. The CDR3 DNA is TGCAGTGCTAGTTATGGCGGGGCGAACACAGATACGCAGTATTTT.

V and J are TRBV29-1 and TRBJ1-1; the D is unclear. Germline lookup yields CDR1 SQVTM and CDR2 ANQGSEA. The CDR3 is 13 amino acids. V gave up 8 bases and J gave up 0 bases, with 13 bases separating them. In DNA form, the CDR3 reads TGCAGCCCTGCGGACGGCCTGAACACTGAAGCTTTCTTT. Its translation is CSPADGLNTEAFF.

V gene TRBV6-6 combines with J gene TRBJ1-1; D not certain. The germline V and J ends were trimmed by 0 bases and 10 bases, with 12 bases remaining between them. Germline values: CDR1 MNHNY, CDR2 SVGAGI (reference sequence). This CDR3 contains 13 residues. In DNA form, the CDR3 reads TGTGCCAGCAGTTACTCGACCGAGAGGAGAGCTTTCTTT. Protein sequence: CASSYSTERRAFF.

This rearrangement joins TRBV29-1 to TRBJ2-7, with 10 bases fitting TRBD1. Trimming cost V 7 bases and J 3 bases; bases outside gene matches: 15. The CDR3 runs to 16 residues. Germline CDR1 is SQVTM and CDR2 is ANQGSEA. The CDR3: CSAADPVGQGYYEQYF. The CDR3 DNA sequence: TGCAGCGCCGCCGATCCGGTGGGACAGGGGTACTACGAGCAGTACTTC.

The chain joins TRBV30 to TRBJ1-5; 10 nucleotides line up with TRBD1. The V gene end was trimmed by 3 bases and the J gene end by 2 bases; junction bases not matched to a gene: 7. Germline V CDR1 and CDR2: GTSNPN, SVGIG (reference sequence). The CDR3 spans 16 residues. The CDR3: CAWSWGQGFGNQPQHF. CDR3 coding DNA: TGTGCCTGGAGCTGGGGACAGGGGTTCGGCAATCAGCCCCAGCATTTT.

This rearrangement joins TRBV20-1 to TRBJ2-3; D is possibly TRBD1 or TRBD2 (5 bases each). The CDR3 is 14 amino acids. The germline gives CDR1 DFQATT, CDR2 SNEGSKA (reference sequence). Trimming pared 7 bases from V and 9 bases from J, leaving 23 bases between. The CDR3 spells CSVAAGAPIETQYF. The CDR3 DNA reads TGCAGTGTCGCGGCCGGGGCCCCCATCGAAACGCAGTATTTT.